This T cell receptor beta chain was sequenced for a study of T cell changes during pregnancy in multiple sclerosis. The data were produced by immunoSEQ multiplex PCR, yet TCRdb's version contains in-frame clones alone and is incomplete. The profile shows more than 95,000 clones, 85% to 95% of them singletons. This CDR3 contains 13 residues. CDR1 is SSHAT and CDR2 is FNYEAQ in the germline V gene (reference sequence). V dropped 3 bases and J dropped 5; count of bases not matched to a gene: 3. This chain links TRBV7-7 with TRBJ2-7, with TRBD1 matching over 8 bases. The source was peripheral blood, collected after pregnancy. The TCR comes from a female donor with multiple sclerosis, enrolled in a pregnancy study. The CDR3, as DNA: TGTGCCAGCAGCTTGACAGGGGACAACGAGCAGTACTTC. Amino acid sequence: CASSLTGDNEQYF.